This TCR beta chain was sequenced for a study of blood T cell repertoires in COVID-19 (dated by TCRdb to 2020 to 2021). For context, the study as a whole: Collaborator samples came from the United States, Italy and Spain and covered acute and convalescent phases of COVID-19. Samples came from the ongoing ImmuneRACE study (first 160 participants) plus 1,254 subjects from 6 global collaborators. The material from the prospective study consisted of cDNA or gDNA derived from T cells, B-cell-depleted T cells, or PBMCs. A freely available public database, intended as a resource for researchers studying the immune response to SARS-CoV-2, is where the repertoires were released. Where available, HLA class I and class II types were taken from metadata supplied by the sample provider and were not determined by assay-based typing. Subjects who had been exposed to COVID-19, were actively infected with it, or had recovered from it provided the deeply sampled blood TCRbeta repertoires that made up the dataset. Nearly every sample came with metadata listing a de-identified subject ID, COVID-19 status, age in years and sex. The paper's findings and limits, for the study overall: The quantity of clinical and demographic metadata differed by source and by participant and was supplied without curation.

The V and J ends are trimmed by 2 bases and 5 bases, leaving 10 bases between them. The CDR3, from cysteine to phenylalanine, totals 13 residues. Only CDR3 DNA is held: 39 bases, read in frame from base 1. According to the germline V gene, CDR1 reads SGHNT and CDR2 reads YENEEA. Collaborating institutions collected whole blood in K2EDTA tubes following their own protocols. For TCRbeta analysis, collaborator samples were shipped as frozen whole blood, as isolated PBMCs, or as DNA extracted from either sample type. TCRbeta CDR3 regions were amplified from genomic DNA using the immunoSEQ Assay, a bias-controlled multiplex PCR. On the study's bioinformatics: The number of nucleated cells in each sample was estimated by amplification of reference gene primers within the assay. Sequence reads were collapsed and filtered to measure the absolute abundance of every unique TCRbeta CDR3 rearrangement. Productive Simpson clonality was computed per sample as the square root of Simpson's diversity index over productive rearrangements. TCRdb limited this immuneACCESS table to in-frame rearrangements with V and J called. A share of clones is missing; checked studies link under half to unresolved V genes, and the rest is unexplained. V and J calls plus clone size are reproduced from that table; the DNA served to infer D and trimming. Across this sample there are some 49,000 clones, with approximately 82% seen only once. The top ten clonotypes cover about 12% of the sample.

This clone was detected only once. What this receptor recognizes is not known. The sample holds no much larger clone one base away, and base qualities are not on file. In this chain, TRBV11-3 is recombined with TRBJ2-7; the D region possibly corresponds to TRBD2 (5 bases align). Sequencing was performed on peripheral blood. The receptor's source is a human donor in a cohort sampled during active COVID-19. The CDR3 reads as follows: CASSLRGPHEQYF. The DNA is as follows: TGTGCCAGCAGCTTACGGGGTCCCCACGAGCAGTACTTC.